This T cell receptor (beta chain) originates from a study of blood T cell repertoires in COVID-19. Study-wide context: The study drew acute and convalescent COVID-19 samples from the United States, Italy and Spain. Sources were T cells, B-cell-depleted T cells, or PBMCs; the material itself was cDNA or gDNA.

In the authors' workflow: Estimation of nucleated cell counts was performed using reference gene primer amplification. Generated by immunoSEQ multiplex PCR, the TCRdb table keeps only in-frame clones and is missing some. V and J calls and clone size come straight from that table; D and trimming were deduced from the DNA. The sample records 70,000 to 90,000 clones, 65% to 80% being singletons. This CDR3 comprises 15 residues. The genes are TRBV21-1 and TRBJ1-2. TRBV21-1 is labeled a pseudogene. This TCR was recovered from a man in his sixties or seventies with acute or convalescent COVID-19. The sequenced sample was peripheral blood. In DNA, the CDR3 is TGTGCCAGCAGCAAAGGAGGGGGGGTAGGATATGGCTACACCTTC. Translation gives CASSKGGGVGYGYTF.